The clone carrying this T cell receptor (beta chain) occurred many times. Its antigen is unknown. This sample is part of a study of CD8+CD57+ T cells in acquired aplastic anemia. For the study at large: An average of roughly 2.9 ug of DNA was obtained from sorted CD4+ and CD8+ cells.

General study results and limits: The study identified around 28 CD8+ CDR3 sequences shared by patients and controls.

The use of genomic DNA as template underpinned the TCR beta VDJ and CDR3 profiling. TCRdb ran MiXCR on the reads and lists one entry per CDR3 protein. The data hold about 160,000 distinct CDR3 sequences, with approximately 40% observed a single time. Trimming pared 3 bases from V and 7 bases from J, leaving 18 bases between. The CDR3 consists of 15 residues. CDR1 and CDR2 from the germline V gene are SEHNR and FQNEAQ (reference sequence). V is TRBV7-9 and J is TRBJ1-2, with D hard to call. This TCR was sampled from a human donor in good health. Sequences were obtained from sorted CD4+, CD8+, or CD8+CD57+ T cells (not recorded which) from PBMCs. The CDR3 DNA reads TGTGCCAGCAGCTTTGTTCCAGGTCTCATCGGTGGCTACACCTTC. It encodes CASSFVPGLIGGYTF.